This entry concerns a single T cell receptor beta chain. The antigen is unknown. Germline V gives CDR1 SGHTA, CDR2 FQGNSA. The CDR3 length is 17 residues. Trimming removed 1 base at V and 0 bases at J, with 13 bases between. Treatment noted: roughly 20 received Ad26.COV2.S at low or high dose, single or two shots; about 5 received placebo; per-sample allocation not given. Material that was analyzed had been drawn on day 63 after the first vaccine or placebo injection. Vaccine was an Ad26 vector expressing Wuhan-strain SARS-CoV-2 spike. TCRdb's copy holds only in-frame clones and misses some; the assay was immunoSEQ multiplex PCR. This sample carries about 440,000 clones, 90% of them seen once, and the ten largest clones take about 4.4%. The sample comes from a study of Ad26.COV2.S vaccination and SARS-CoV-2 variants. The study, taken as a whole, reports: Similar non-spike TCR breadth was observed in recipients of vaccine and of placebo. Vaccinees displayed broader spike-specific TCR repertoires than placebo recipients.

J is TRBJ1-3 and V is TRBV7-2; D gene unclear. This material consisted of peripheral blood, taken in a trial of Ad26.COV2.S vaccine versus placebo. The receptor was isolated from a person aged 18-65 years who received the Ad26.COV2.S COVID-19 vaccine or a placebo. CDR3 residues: CASSLEGRLSSGNTIYF. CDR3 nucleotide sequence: TGTGCCAGCAGCTTAGAGGGCAGACTGAGCTCTGGAAACACCATATATTTT.